The text below deals with one TCR beta chain. The sample originates from a study of blood T cell repertoires in COVID-19. Overall study context: Donors in the United States, Italy and Spain gave samples during acute or convalescent COVID-19. PBMCs, B-cell-depleted T cells, or T cells provided the cDNA or gDNA that made up the material.

Authors' methods: For nucleated cells, counts were estimated from reference gene primer amplification. Profiling relied on immunoSEQ multiplex PCR, and the TCRdb table lists in-frame clones only, not all of them. V, J and clone size were drawn from that table, and D and trimming were deduced from the DNA. Counted here are approximately 230,000 clones, around 82% occurring once; the ten biggest clones make up about 5.3%. V lost 4 bases to trimming and J lost 9 bases; unmatched junction nucleotides: 5. The CDR3 is made up of 12 amino acids. From germline, CDR1 is SGHRS and CDR2 YFSETQ. The rearrangement uses TRBV5-1 and TRBJ2-7, with 9 bases that match TRBD1. Specimen: peripheral blood. The TCR comes from a woman of 80 years or more with active or convalescent COVID-19. Written as DNA, the CDR3 is TGCGCCAGCAGCGGCACAGGGGGCCCGCAGTACTTC. It codes for CASSGTGGPQYF.